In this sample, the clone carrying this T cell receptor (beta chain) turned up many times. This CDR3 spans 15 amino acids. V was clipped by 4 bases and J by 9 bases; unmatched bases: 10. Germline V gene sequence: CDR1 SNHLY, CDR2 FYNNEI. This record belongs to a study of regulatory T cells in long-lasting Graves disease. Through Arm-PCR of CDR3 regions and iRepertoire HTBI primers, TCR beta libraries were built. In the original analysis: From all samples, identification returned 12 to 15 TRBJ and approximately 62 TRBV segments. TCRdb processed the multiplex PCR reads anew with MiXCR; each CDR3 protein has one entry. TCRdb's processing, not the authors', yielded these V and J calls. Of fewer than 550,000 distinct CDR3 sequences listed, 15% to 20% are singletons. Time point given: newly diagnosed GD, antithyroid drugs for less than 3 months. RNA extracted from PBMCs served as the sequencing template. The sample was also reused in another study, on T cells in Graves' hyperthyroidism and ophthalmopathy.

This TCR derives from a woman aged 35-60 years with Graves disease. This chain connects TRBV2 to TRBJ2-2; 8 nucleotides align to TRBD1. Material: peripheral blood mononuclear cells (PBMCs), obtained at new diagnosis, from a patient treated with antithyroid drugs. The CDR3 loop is CASSVGTGDFWELFF. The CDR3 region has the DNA TGTGCCAGCAGTGTGGGGACAGGCGATTTTTGGGAGCTGTTTTTT.